These T cell receptor beta chains were read from a single sample in a study of T-cell memory formation after mild COVID-19. TCRdb called the 5' RACE reads again in MiXCR, with one record for every CDR3 protein. The sample shows 40,000 to 55,000 distinct CDR3 sequences, 9.5% to 15% of them seen only once. The material sequenced was PBMCs or a T cell subset sorted from them (not recorded which). The receptor set was obtained from a young man who had mild COVID-19 (a few samples of this study predate the infection). Cell type and time point are not known. Both conserved end residues are part of each CDR3. The D gene is left open where the match is weak. The size of a clone is reported for some rows only, either as once, few or many, or as a class for expanded clones.

V gene: TRBV14
J gene: TRBJ1-2
clone size: .
D gene: TRBD1
CDR3 DNA: TGTGCCAGCAGCCGCCTGGGGGACAGGGGCTCTTCCTATGGCTACACCTTC
CDR3 protein: CASSRLGDRGSSYGYTF

V gene: TRBV7-8
J gene: TRBJ1-6
clone size: few
D gene: .
CDR3 DNA: TGTGCCAGCAGCTTCCGGTTGGATAATTCACCCCTCCACTTT
CDR3 protein: CASSFRLDNSPLHF

V gene: TRBV3-1
J gene: TRBJ1-2
clone size: many
D gene: TRBD1
CDR3 DNA: TGTGCCAGCAGCCTTAATTTCGCAGGGGGCGGCTACACCTTC
CDR3 protein: CASSLNFAGGGYTF

V gene: TRBV27
J gene: TRBJ2-1
clone size: many
D gene: .
CDR3 DNA: TGTGCCAGCAGTTCACAGGGTCCCTCCTACAATGAGCAGTTCTTC
CDR3 protein: CASSSQGPSYNEQFF

V gene: TRBV18
J gene: TRBJ1-2
clone size: few
D gene: .
CDR3 DNA: TGTGCCAGCTCACCAGCAGGGCGGGATGGCTACACCTTC
CDR3 protein: CASSPAGRDGYTF

V gene: TRBV19
J gene: TRBJ2-5
clone size: few
D gene: .
CDR3 DNA: TGTGCCAGTAGCCAGGGGCTTTTCCAAGAGACCCAGTACTTC
CDR3 protein: CASSQGLFQETQYF

V gene: TRBV6-2/TRBV6-3
J gene: TRBJ2-3
clone size: .
D gene: TRBD2
CDR3 DNA: TGTGCCTCCGCCGGGAAGCGGGGACTAAATACGCAGTATTTT
CDR3 protein: CASAGKRGLNTQYF

V gene: TRBV7-2
J gene: TRBJ2-2
clone size: few
D gene: .
CDR3 DNA: TGTGCCAGCAGCTTTTCCGGGACGAACACCGGGGAGCTGTTTTTT
CDR3 protein: CASSFSGTNTGELFF

V gene: TRBV20-1
J gene: TRBJ1-1
clone size: few
D gene: .
CDR3 DNA: TGCAGTGCTTCCCGGGTATCAGCTTTCTTT
CDR3 protein: CSASRVSAFF

V gene: TRBV2
J gene: TRBJ1-5
clone size: .
D gene: .
CDR3 DNA: TGTGCCAGCAGTGAGATGGGGAATCAGCCCCAGCATTTT
CDR3 protein: CASSEMGNQPQHF

V gene: TRBV5-1
J gene: TRBJ2-3
clone size: medium-sized
D gene: .
CDR3 DNA: TGCGCCAGCAGCTTGGAAGGACAGTTCACAGATACGCAGTATTTT
CDR3 protein: CASSLEGQFTDTQYF

V gene: TRBV9
J gene: TRBJ1-2
clone size: .
D gene: .
CDR3 DNA: TGTGCCAGCAGCCGAGATGACACGCGGGATGGCTACACCTTC
CDR3 protein: CASSRDDTRDGYTF

V gene: TRBV12-3/TRBV12-4
J gene: TRBJ2-1
clone size: few
D gene: .
CDR3 DNA: TGTGCCAGCAGTTCGATAAACGAGCAGTTCTTC
CDR3 protein: CASSSINEQFF

V gene: TRBV28
J gene: TRBJ1-1
clone size: .
D gene: .
CDR3 DNA: TGTGCCAGCAGCCTGGTTGGGCGGATGGACACTGAAGCTTTCTTT
CDR3 protein: CASSLVGRMDTEAFF

V gene: TRBV15
J gene: TRBJ1-5
clone size: .
D gene: .
CDR3 DNA: TGTGCCACCAGCAGAGATTTGCAGGTCAATCAGCCCCAGCATTTT
CDR3 protein: CATSRDLQVNQPQHF

V gene: TRBV4-1
J gene: TRBJ2-5
clone size: .
D gene: .
CDR3 DNA: TGCGCCAGCAGCTTGCGGGCGGGGAACGGGGAGACCCAGTACTTC
CDR3 protein: CASSLRAGNGETQYF

V gene: TRBV6-5
J gene: TRBJ1-2
clone size: once
D gene: .
CDR3 DNA: TGTGCCAGCAGTCGTAGGGTTTATAACTATGGCTACACCTTC
CDR3 protein: CASSRRVYNYGYTF

V gene: TRBV28
J gene: TRBJ1-1
clone size: .
D gene: .
CDR3 DNA: TGTGCCAGCAGTTTTCTACGGGGTAGTAGTGAAGCTTTCTTT
CDR3 protein: CASSFLRGSSEAFF

V gene: TRBV25-1
J gene: TRBJ1-2
clone size: few
D gene: .
CDR3 DNA: TGTGCCAGCGTCCTCTCCACCGTTGTGAGGGGTGGCTACACCTTC
CDR3 protein: CASVLSTVVRGGYTF

V gene: TRBV7-2
J gene: TRBJ1-2
clone size: many
D gene: .
CDR3 DNA: TGTGCCAGCAGCTTACTGGGGGACCTCTACACCTTC
CDR3 protein: CASSLLGDLYTF

V gene: TRBV6-5
J gene: TRBJ1-5
clone size: few
D gene: .
CDR3 DNA: TGTGCCAGCAGTTACTCGATACCGCGAGATAGCAATCAGCCCCAGCATTTT
CDR3 protein: CASSYSIPRDSNQPQHF

V gene: TRBV20-1
J gene: TRBJ2-1
clone size: few
D gene: .
CDR3 DNA: TGCAGTGCTAGATCCCCGACAGGAAGCTCCTACAATGAGCAGTTCTTC
CDR3 protein: CSARSPTGSSYNEQFF

V gene: TRBV4-3
J gene: TRBJ2-6
clone size: many
D gene: .
CDR3 DNA: TGCGCCAGCAGCCAGCGACGGGACATGGCCAACGTCCTGACTTTC
CDR3 protein: CASSQRRDMANVLTF

V gene: TRBV27
J gene: TRBJ2-7
clone size: .
D gene: .
CDR3 DNA: TGTGCCAGCAGTCCCACACAGGTCTCCTACGAGCAGTACTTC
CDR3 protein: CASSPTQVSYEQYF